This T cell receptor beta chain was obtained from a study of technical replicates of blood from a few donors. Trimming took 1 base from V and 2 from J, leaving 8 bases between them. Germline V gene lookup returns CDR1 MGHRA and CDR2 YSYEKL. CDR3 length: 14 residues. The repertoire was sequenced with immunoSEQ multiplex PCR; TCRdb's copy has only in-frame clones and lacks some. The repertoire consists of about 88,000 clones, with approximately 94% occurring once and the leading ten covering 0.25%. This clone was counted once. The chain links TRBV4-1 to TRBJ1-2; D gene ambiguous. The source of this sequence is a human donor in good health. Material for sequencing was T cells isolated from PBMCs. The CDR3 nucleotides are TGCGCCAGCAGCCAAGGCGGGCAAAACTATGGCTACACCTTC. Translating it yields CASSQGGQNYGYTF.